This T cell receptor (beta chain) was captured in a study of T cells in Graves' hyperthyroidism and ophthalmopathy. The germline gives CDR1 SQVTM, CDR2 ANQGSEA. The V segment lost 4 bases and the J segment 6 bases; nucleotides outside the gene matches: 3. The length of the CDR3 is 12 residues. Amplification targeted TCR beta CDR3 regions from RNA transcripts. Using the HTBI primer set, a first-round RT-PCR was run on the TCR CDR3. TCRdb processed the multiplex PCR reads anew with MiXCR; each CDR3 protein has one entry. The table lists about 400,000 distinct CDR3 sequences, 14% to 15% of them singletons, with roughly 33% in the top ten. A lack of ophthalmopathy progression within 18 months defined stable Graves' hyperthyroidism.

This clonotype originated in a woman in her twenties or thirties with Graves' hyperthyroidism. Sample: blood. This chain uses TRBV29-1 with TRBJ2-7; 10 nucleotides match TRBD2. CDR3 nucleotides: TGCAGCGTTGTGAGCGGGAGGGCCGAGCAGTACTTC. Translated: CSVVSGRAEQYF.